This TCR beta chain was sequenced in a study of cytomegalovirus exposure and HLA in healthy donors (dated by TCRdb to about 2017). Looking at the study overall: According to an earlier analysis of 550 to 750 of the donors, about 179 million T cells yielded over 90 million unique TCR beta sequences and 250 to 350 Gb of sequence data. An early release covering 550 to 650 HLA-typed donors comprised about 320 gigabases of sequencing data and approximately 80 million unique TCR sequences. Of the roughly 400 genotyped donors, less than 90% were placed in the genetic ancestry cluster associated with self-reported Caucasian donors. The study aimed to test whether cataloging public T cell receptors could reveal signatures of past pathogen exposure. The study profiled the T cell repertoires of some 610 subjects by immunosequencing and related them to cytomegalovirus serostatus. In addition to the first cohort of hundreds of subjects, a separate validation cohort of some 120 different subjects was used. To predict cytomegalovirus infection status, the study brought together high-throughput TCR immunosequencing, statistical association of individual TCRs with disease status, and machine learning. In a later analysis, previously published TCR beta repertoires from several hundred donors were re-analyzed and high-resolution HLA genotyping was added so that TCR occurrence patterns could be studied. The later analysis used no new phenotypic data to find candidate immune exposures, relying instead on TCR beta sequences and their occurrence across donors. An earlier analysis of 587 of the donors used high-throughput TCR beta sequencing to judge whether each TCR beta V gene segment behaved as functional or pseudogenic. Donor age, sex, ethnicity and CMV serostatus were compiled alongside the repertoire data. In a later genetic analysis, genome-wide SNP genotypes for about three fifths of the roughly 670 donors were used, and that subset was treated as a discovery cohort. Every repertoire in the discovery cohort had been generated on one and the same sequencing platform. Class I and class II HLA loci were covered by the typing at four-digit resolution. The number of donors typed differed by locus, with about 629-640 for A, B, C, DRB1 and DQB1, approximately 500 for DQA1, some 570 for DPA1, and approximately 470 for DPB1. Roughly five DR-DQ haplotypes were handled as single units for association and clustering because linkage in the cohort was strong. Among 300 to 500 genotyped donors of the cohort, an average of approximately 240,000 unique TCR beta nucleotide sequences was sequenced per donor, of which approximately 19% were non-productive.

Broader findings and caveats from the paper: In vitro tests confirmed that a few of the cytomegalovirus-associated TCR beta chains recognize cytomegalovirus antigens. According to the authors, the approach could potentially be generalized to other disease states and immunological phenotypes. In a later analysis, HLA-associated TCR beta chains were found to be more clonally expanded and to have lower generation probabilities than equally common non-associated chains. The cohort was sequenced for TCR beta chains only, and without alpha or paired-chain data the features that could be detected were limited. Some IMGT-functional V segments, including TRBV6-2 and TRBV6-3, could not be told apart with the 87-base-pair reads, so those segments were excluded. Most TCR sequences were seen in very few donors, while some public TCRs were found in many individuals. In both the original and validation cohorts, the classifier was reported to diagnose cytomegalovirus status with high specificity and sensitivity. In a later analysis, some 18,000 TCR beta sequences were associated with specific HLA alleles at a false discovery rate of 0.05. Most CMV-associated TCR beta chains appeared to be HLA-restricted in a later analysis, and the HLA associations seemed to be driven largely by CMV exposure. Roughly uniform sequencing depth across donors was assumed in presence/absence analyses, although this assumption may not hold. Linkage disequilibrium might explain the correlated functional status among segregating V segments, but an unknown experimental factor could not be excluded. According to a later genetic analysis, donors in an Asian-associated ancestry cluster had fewer N-insertions in productive TCRs than the approximately 690-donor mean. The study listed 150 to 200 TCR beta chains as associated with cytomegalovirus. Because some donors lacked HLA typing at each locus, the association tests relied only on the typed subset. A group of highly shared sequence variants was considered likely to be a technical artifact of the sequencing pipeline. The only immune exposure information available for the cohort was CMV serostatus. Broadly in line with IMGT annotations, most TCR beta V segments showed up in productive rearrangements about 87% or about 30% of the time in an earlier analysis of 587 of the donors. V-gene and J-gene trimming of TCR beta chains was associated with a missense DCLRE1C variant in a later genetic analysis, and the association was replicated in an independent cohort. A further reported finding was that TCR beta sequences accurately predicted the HLA-A and HLA-B alleles for most subjects in the first cohort. Strong co-occurrence of HLA alleles, especially DR and DQ, made assigning TCR associations to individual alleles difficult. A later analysis found that TCR association rates varied across HLA loci, with DRB1 alleles showing the most associated TCRs and HLA-C alleles the fewest. Several of the top co-occurrence clusters appeared to be linked to parvovirus B19, influenza, CMV and Epstein-Barr virus, according to a later analysis. About 17 rarely observed V segments, including chromosome 9 orphons, were excluded from the earlier analysis of several hundred of the donors because counts were too low.

There are 15 amino acids in the CDR3, from cysteine to phenylalanine inclusive. Of all the DNA, just the CDR3 is kept, 45 bases in frame from base 1. From the germline V gene, CDR1 is SGHVS and CDR2 is FNYEAQ. V loses 4 bases at its end and J loses 2 bases; junction bases beyond the gene matches: 5. This clone was observed a handful of times. Its binding antigen is unknown. Base qualities are not at hand, and no much larger clone is one base apart. The receptor library was made with the immunoSEQ multiplex PCR assay. A mixture of 60 forward primers for TCR Vbeta segments and 13 reverse primers for TCR Jbeta segments was used in the multiplex PCR. The CDR3 region of rearranged TCR beta genes was amplified from genomic DNA with a multiplex PCR assay. The amplified TCR beta libraries were sequenced on the Illumina HiSeq System as 87-base-pair reads. In the source study's methods: A later analysis tallied tens of millions of unique TCR beta chains across the 600 to 700 repertoires, and approximately 12 million of those chains were shared by two or more donors. Raw reads were error-corrected and collapsed into unique sequences with a nearest-neighbor algorithm that merged closely related sequences to remove PCR and sequencing errors. V, D and J gene segments were assigned by aligning CDR3 sequences to IMGT reference sequences. For a sequence to be retained, at least a six-nucleotide match to both a V gene segment and a J gene segment was required. Rearrangements were called productive when the CDR3 lacked stop codons and stayed in frame with V and J; all others were non-productive. Following IMGT convention, CDR3 was defined as the stretch from the second conserved V-encoded cysteine to the conserved J-encoded phenylalanine. Sequences without an unambiguous match to a single V gene segment were excluded from the earlier analysis of 450 to 650 of the donors. An earlier analysis of fewer than 750 of the donors classified V segments as functional when productive rearrangements were above 56.7% and as segregating when the standard deviation between donors was above 5%. To diagnose cytomegalovirus status from the catalog of TCR beta chain sequences, a statistical classification framework was built. In a later analysis, V and J genes were assigned by comparing TCR nucleotide sequences against IMGT/GENE-DB human TR gene sequences. In a later analysis, CDR3 sequences and most-parsimonious VDJ recombination scenarios were assigned using the TCRdist pipeline. In a later analysis, each TCR beta chain was defined by its CDR3 amino acid sequence together with its V-gene family, and reads without a unique V-gene family were excluded. To address suspected cross-contamination and a sequencing artifact, a later analysis removed 550 to 750 highly shared, low-generation-probability nucleotide sequences. For each public chain, a later analysis derived a clonal expansion index from normalized ranks of inferred template counts within each repertoire. A later analysis computed generation probabilities with a VDJ recombination model fitted to out-of-frame rearrangements, and checked the results against IGoR. In a later analysis, TCR-TCR, TCR-HLA and TCR-CMV co-occurrence was scored with hypergeometric tests, and a repertoire-size bias correction was applied to TCR pairs. In a later analysis, false discovery rates were estimated by permuting HLA or CMV assignments 20 times. In a later analysis, co-occurring TCRs were grouped with DBSCAN, and TCRdist sequence similarity was added when clustering was performed within HLA-allele-positive subsets. Co-occurrence clustering excluded repertoires with fewer than 30,000 or more than 120,000 public chains, plus five with anomalous nucleotide sharing. Entries here come from immuneACCESS through TCRdb and include only in-frame sequences with V and J called. Some clones fail to appear in such tables; in the studies checked, an unresolved V gene covers under half of the shortfall, and the cause of the remainder is unknown. Clone size and the V and J calls come from that table; the DNA yielded D and trimming. The sample table lists roughly 120,000 clones, over 70% of them with a count of one. The ten largest clones represent 4.1% of the sample.

The cohort was made up of 500 to 850 healthy bone marrow donors. All cohort members were sampled while nominally healthy, although unrecorded immune exposures were likely present. The donor tested CMV seronegative and was one of the 352 seronegative cohort members. A peripheral blood sample was provided by each donor, and peripheral blood mononuclear cells were used for TCR beta sequencing. The Qiagen DNeasy Blood Extraction Kit was used to extract genomic DNA from the blood cell samples. The rearranged segments are TRBV7-6 and TRBJ2-7; 10 bases in the junction line up with TRBD1. The clonotype was recovered from a woman between 40 and 50 years old in good health and CMV-seronegative. Sequenced material: PBMCs. The bases are TGTGCCAGCAGCTCGGGACAGGGGACCACCTACGAGCAGTACTTC. Its translation is CASSSGQGTTYEQYF. Where the CDR3 stops, the reference TRBV7-6 and TRBJ2-7 genes take over; the full variable domain is GAGVSQSPRYKVTKRGQDVALRCDPISGHVSLYWYRQALGQGPEFLTYFNYEAQQDKSGLPNDRFSAERPEGSISTLTIQRTEQRDSAMYRCASSSGQGTTYEQYFGPGTRLTVT.